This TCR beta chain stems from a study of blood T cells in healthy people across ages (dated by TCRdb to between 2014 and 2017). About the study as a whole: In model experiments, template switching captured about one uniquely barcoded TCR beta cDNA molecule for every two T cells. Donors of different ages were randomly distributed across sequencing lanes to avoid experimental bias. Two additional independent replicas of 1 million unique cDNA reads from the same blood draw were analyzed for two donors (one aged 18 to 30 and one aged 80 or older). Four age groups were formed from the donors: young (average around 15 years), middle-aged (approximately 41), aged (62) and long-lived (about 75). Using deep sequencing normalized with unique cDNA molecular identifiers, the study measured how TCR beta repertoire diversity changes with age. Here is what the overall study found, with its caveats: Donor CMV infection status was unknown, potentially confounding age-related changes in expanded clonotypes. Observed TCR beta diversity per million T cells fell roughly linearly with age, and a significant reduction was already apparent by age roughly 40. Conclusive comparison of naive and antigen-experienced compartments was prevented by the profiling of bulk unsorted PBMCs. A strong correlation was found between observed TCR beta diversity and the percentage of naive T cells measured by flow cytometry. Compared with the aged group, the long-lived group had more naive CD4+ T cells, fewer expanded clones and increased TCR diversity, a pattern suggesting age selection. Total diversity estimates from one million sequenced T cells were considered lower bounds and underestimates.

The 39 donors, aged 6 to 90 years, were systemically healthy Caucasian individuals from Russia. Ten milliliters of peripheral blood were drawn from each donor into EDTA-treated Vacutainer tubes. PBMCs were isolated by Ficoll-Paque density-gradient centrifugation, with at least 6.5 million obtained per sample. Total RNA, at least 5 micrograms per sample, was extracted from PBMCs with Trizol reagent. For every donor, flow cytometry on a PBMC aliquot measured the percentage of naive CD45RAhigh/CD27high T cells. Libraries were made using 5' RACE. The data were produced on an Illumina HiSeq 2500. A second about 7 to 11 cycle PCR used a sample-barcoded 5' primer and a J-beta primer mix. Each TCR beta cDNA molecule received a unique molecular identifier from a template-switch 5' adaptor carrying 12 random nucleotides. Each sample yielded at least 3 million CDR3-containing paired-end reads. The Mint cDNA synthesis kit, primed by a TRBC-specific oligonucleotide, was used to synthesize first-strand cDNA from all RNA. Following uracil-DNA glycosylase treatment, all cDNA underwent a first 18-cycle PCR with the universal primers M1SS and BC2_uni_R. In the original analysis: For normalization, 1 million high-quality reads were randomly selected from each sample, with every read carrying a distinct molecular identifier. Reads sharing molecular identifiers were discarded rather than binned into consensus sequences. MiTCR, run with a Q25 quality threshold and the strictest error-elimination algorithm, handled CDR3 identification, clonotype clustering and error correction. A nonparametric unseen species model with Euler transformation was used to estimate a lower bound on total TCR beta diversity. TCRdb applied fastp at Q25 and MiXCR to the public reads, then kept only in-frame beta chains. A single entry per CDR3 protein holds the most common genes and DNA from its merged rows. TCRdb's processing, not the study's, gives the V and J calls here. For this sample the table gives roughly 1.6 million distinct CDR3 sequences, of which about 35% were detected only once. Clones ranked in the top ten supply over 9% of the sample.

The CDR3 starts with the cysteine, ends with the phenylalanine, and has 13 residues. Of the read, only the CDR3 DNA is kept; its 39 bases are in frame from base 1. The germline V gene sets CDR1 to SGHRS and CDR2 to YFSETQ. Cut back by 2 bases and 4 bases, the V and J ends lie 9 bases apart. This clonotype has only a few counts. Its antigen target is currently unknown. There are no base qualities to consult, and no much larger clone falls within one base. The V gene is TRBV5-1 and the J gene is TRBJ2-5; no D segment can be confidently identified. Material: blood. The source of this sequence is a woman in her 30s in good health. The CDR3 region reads CASSFSMGETQYF. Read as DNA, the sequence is TGCGCCAGCAGCTTTTCCATGGGAGAGACCCAGTACTTC.